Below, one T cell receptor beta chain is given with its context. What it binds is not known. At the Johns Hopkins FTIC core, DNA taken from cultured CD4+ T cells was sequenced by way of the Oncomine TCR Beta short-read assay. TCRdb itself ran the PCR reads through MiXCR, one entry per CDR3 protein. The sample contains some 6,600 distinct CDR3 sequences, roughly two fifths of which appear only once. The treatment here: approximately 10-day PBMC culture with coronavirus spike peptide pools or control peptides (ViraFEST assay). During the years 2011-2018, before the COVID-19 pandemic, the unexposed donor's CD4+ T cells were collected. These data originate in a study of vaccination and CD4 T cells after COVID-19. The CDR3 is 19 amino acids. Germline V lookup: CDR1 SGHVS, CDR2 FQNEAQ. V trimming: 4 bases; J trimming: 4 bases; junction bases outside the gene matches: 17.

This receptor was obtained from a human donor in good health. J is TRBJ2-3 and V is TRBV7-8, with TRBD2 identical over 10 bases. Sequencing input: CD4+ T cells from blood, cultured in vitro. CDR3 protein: CASSSGLADSTGGADTQYF. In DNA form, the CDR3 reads TGTGCCAGCAGCTCCGGACTAGCGGACTCCACGGGGGGGGCAGATACGCAGTATTTT.